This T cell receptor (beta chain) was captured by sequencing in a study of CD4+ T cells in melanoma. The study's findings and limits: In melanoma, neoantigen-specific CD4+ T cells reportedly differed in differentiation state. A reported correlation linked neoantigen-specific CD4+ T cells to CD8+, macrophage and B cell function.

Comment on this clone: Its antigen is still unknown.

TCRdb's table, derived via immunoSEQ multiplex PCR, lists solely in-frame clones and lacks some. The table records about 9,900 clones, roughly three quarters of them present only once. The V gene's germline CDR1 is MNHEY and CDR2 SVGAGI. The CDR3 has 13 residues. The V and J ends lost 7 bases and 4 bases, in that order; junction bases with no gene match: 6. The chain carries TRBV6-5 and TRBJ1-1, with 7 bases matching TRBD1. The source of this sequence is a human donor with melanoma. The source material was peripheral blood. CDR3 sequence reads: CASNNRGRTEAFF. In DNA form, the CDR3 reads TGTGCCAGCAATAACAGGGGACGCACTGAAGCTTTCTTT.